This entry lists 10 T cell receptor beta chains sequenced from one sample in a study of cytomegalovirus exposure and HLA in healthy donors. The repertoire was sequenced with immunoSEQ multiplex PCR; TCRdb's copy has only in-frame clones and lacks some. Of about 120,000 clones in the sample, over 75% were seen once. Source material: PBMCs. The source is a woman aged 25 to 39 in good health and CMV-seropositive.

The V call is TRBV15, the J call TRBJ2-3; TRBD1 aligns across 10 bases. The germline gives CDR1 LNHNV, CDR2 YYDKDF (reference sequence). The CDR3 length is 15 residues. Trimming cost V 5 bases and J 3 bases; bases outside gene matches: 5. CDR3 in DNA: TGTGCCACCAGCCCCGGGACAGGGGTTACAGATACGCAGTATTTT. Residues: CATSPGTGVTDTQYF.

This clone was found once. The CDR3: CASRGRGEQYF. DNA for the CDR3: TGCGCCAGCCGGGGTCGAGGCGAGCAGTACTTC. The rearrangement uses TRBV5-1 and TRBJ2-7, with D tentatively TRBD2 (5 bases). CDR3 size: 11 residues. Trimming pared 7 bases from V and 6 bases from J, leaving 11 bases between. Germline V gene sequence: CDR1 SGHRS, CDR2 YFSETQ.

This rearrangement joins TRBV7-2 to TRBJ2-1, with D tentatively TRBD2 (5 bases). Trimming removed 1 base at V and 5 bases at J, with 9 bases between. The CDR3 spans 14 residues. The V gene's germline CDR1 is SGHTA and CDR2 FQGNSA. The CDR3 DNA follows: TGTGCCAGCAGCTTAGTATCGGGGAACAATGAGCAGTTCTTC. Amino acid sequence: CASSLVSGNNEQFF.

The V gene is TRBV28, the J gene TRBJ2-7, with TRBD2 as a possible D gene (6 bases). The CDR3 has 15 amino acids. V lost 2 bases, J lost 5 bases, and 16 bases lay in between. Germline CDR1 and CDR2: MDHEN and SYDVKM. The CDR3 bases are TGTGCCAGCAGTTTAAGGGGTGGGACTTACGACGAGCAGTACTTC. As protein: CASSLRGGTYDEQYF.

The chain joins TRBV2 to TRBJ1-4, with D possibly matching TRBD1 (6 bases). The CDR3 sequence is 14 residues long. Between the trimmed V and J ends, which lost 9 bases and 9 bases, there was a span of 20 bases. Looked up from germline, CDR1 is SNHLY and CDR2 is FYNNEI. CDR3 loop: CASRAGGARQKLFF. CDR3 DNA: TGTGCCAGTAGAGCGGGGGGGGCACGTCAAAAACTGTTTTTT.

The V gene is TRBV14, the J gene TRBJ2-5, with 12 bases aligning to TRBD2. The junction had 4 bases not matched to a gene; V was cut back by 3 bases and J by 5 bases. CDR1 and CDR2 from the germline V gene are SGHDN and FVKESK. The CDR3 extends over 15 amino acids. CDR3 residues: CASSQTSGRRETQYF. The DNA for the CDR3 is TGTGCCAGCAGCCAGACTAGCGGGAGACGTGAGACCCAGTACTTC.

This clone was seen a few times. The chain recombines TRBV5-4 with TRBJ2-2; 10 bases match TRBD2. From germline, CDR1 is SGHNT and CDR2 YYREEE (reference sequence). The length of the CDR3 is 15 residues. J lost 4 bases, V lost 3 bases, and 3 bases had no gene match. The chain's CDR3 is CASSSLAGATGELFF. CDR3 DNA: TGTGCCAGCAGCTCCCTAGCGGGAGCCACCGGGGAGCTGTTTTTT.

The chain has TRBV28 and TRBJ1-5, with no clear D. CDR1 is MDHEN, CDR2 SYDVKM, per germline. The CDR3 sequence is 19 residues long. V was cut by 3 bases and J by 0 bases, with 21 bases left in between. In nucleotides, the CDR3 is TGTGCCAGCAGTTTTGGCCAGGATACCTTTATTAATAGCAATCAGCCCCAGCATTTT. Translation: CASSFGQDTFINSNQPQHF.

There are a few counts of this clone. Other DNA sequences of this sample code for an identical CDR3. This rearrangement joins TRBV30 to TRBJ1-5; D not resolved. The CDR3 consists of 14 residues. Germline V gives CDR1 GTSNPN, CDR2 SVGIG (reference sequence). Trimming removed 0 bases at V and 3 bases at J, with 9 bases between. This CDR3 is CAWSVPGDNQPQHF. CDR3 in DNA: TGTGCCTGGAGTGTACCCGGGGACAATCAGCCCCAGCATTTT.

The rearrangement links TRBV1 to TRBJ2-1; the D call TRBD2 from the table was never checked on the DNA. TRBV1 is a pseudogene locus. This CDR3 comprises 16 residues. Here the CDR3 reads CTSSQVTSGGAGEQFF. CDR3 DNA sequence: TGCACCAGCAGCCAAGTAACTAGCGGGGGGGCGGGTGAGCAGTTCTTC.